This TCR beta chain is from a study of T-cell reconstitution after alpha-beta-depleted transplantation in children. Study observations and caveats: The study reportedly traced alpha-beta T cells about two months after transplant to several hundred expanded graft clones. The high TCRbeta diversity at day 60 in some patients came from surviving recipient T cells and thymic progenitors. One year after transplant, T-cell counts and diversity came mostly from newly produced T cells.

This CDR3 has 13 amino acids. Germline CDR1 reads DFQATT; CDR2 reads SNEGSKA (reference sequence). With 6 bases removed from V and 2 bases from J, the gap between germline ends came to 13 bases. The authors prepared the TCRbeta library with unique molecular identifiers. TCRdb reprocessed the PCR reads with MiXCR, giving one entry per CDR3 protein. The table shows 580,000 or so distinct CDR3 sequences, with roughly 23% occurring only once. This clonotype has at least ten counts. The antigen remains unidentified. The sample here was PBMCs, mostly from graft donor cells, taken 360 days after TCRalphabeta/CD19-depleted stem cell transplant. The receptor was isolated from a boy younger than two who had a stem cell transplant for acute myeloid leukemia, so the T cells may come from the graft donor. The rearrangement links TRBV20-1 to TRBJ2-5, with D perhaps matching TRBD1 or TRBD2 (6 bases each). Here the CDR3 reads CSALRGLQETQYF. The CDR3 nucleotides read TGCAGTGCGCTTCGGGGGCTACAAGAGACCCAGTACTTC.